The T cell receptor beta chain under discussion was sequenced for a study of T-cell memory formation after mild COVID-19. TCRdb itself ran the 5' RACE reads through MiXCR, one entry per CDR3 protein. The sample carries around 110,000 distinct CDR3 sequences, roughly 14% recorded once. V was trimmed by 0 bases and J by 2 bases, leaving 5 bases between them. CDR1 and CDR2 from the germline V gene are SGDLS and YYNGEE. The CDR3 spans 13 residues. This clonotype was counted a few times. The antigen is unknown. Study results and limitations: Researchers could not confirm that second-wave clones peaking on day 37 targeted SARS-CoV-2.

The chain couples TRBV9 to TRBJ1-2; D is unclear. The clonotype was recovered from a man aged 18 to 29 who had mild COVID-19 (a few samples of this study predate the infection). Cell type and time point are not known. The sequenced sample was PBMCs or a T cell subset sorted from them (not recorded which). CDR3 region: CASSVGGNYGYTF. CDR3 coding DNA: TGTGCCAGCAGCGTAGGCGGCAACTATGGCTACACCTTC.